Listed below are T cell receptor beta chains from one sample, sequenced in a study of Ad26.COV2.S vaccination and SARS-CoV-2 variants. Sequencing was performed with immunoSEQ multiplex PCR; in TCRdb, only in-frame clones are kept and a portion is missing. The table records a few hundred thousand clones, around 89% of them present only once. Sequencing was performed on peripheral blood, taken in a trial of Ad26.COV2.S vaccine versus placebo. These receptors were obtained from a person between 18 and 59 years old who received the Ad26.COV2.S COVID-19 vaccine or a placebo. The CDR3 runs from the conserved cysteine through the conserved F or W.

TRBJ2-7 | TRBV6-5 | CASSYLKGLGEQYF
TRBJ1-5 | TRBV7-8 | CASSLSTYQPQHF
TRBJ2-7 | TRBV19 | CASSIGTGGPYEQYF
TRBJ2-5 | TRBV2 | CASSDFGIASQETQYF
TRBJ2-2 | TRBV6-5 | CASSYSGLYGTGELFF
TRBJ1-1 | TRBV6-1 | CASSEANSRVKAFF
TRBJ2-3 | TRBV10-3 | CAISESASGSTDTQYF
TRBJ2-5 | TRBV12-3/TRBV12-4 | CASKGQETQYF
TRBJ2-3 | TRBV18 | CASSPFGGGFTDTQYF
TRBJ2-2 | TRBV3-1/TRBV3-2 | CASSQVRRLLTGELFF
TRBJ2-6 | TRBV19 | CASSAAGQGGSGANVLTF
TRBJ2-2 | TRBV7-3 | CASSLSGNTGELFF
TRBJ1-1 | TRBV7-2 | CASSLTGTGVKAFF
TRBJ2-7 | TRBV7-9 | CASMQGHYEQYF
TRBJ1-1 | TRBV2 | CASSEGPRVEAFF
TRBJ2-1 | TRBV6-1 | CASSAGPRVTYNEQFF
TRBJ1-6 | TRBV5-6 | CASSFKHEGSYNSPLHF
TRBJ1-1 | TRBV11-2 | CASSLGRVNTEAFF
TRBJ2-7 | TRBV5-8 | CASTGLVSYEQYF
TRBJ1-2 | TRBV15 | CATSRDWVQDGYTF
TRBJ2-1 | TRBV6-2/TRBV6-3 | CASSLAGGYSYNEQFF
TRBJ1-5 | TRBV4-1 | CASSQDRGNQPQHF
TRBJ2-7 | TRBV9 | CASSVGGGNPYEQYF
TRBJ1-4 | TRBV7-9 | CASSFGGTSEKLFF
TRBJ2-7 | TRBV5-1 | CASSFRIDAHEQYF
TRBJ1-4 | TRBV7-9 | CASSHKGEGNEKLFF
TRBJ1-1 | TRBV7-9 | CASKSLRGGTEAFF
TRBJ2-5 | TRBV28 | CASSFTSGETQYF
TRBJ1-3 | TRBV10-3 | CAISESRQGGNTIYF
TRBJ2-7 | TRBV11-3 | CASSPRQGNSFFSYEQYF
TRBJ1-1 | TRBV5-1 | CASSLAANTEAFF
TRBJ2-4 | TRBV3-1/TRBV3-2 | CASSQEGGGAKNIQYF
TRBJ2-6 | TRBV5-1 | CASSLVMGPSSGANVLTF
TRBJ1-6 | TRBV5-1 | CASSLNIVGTNSPLHF
TRBJ1-1 | TRBV10-3 | CAIKEGEGEAFF
TRBJ1-2 | TRBV7-3 | CASSSARMSTNYGYTF
TRBJ1-5 | TRBV30 | CAWSFNRGLSYSNQPQHF
TRBJ1-4 | TRBV30 | CAWSKVGKEKLFF
TRBJ2-7 | TRBV5-6 | CASSLRGKSYEQYF
TRBJ2-2 | TRBV2 | CASIGQGDLGELFF
TRBJ1-3 | TRBV4-1 | CAAGGTGVNTIYF